A selection of T cell receptor beta chains follows, all from one sample in a study of monozygotic twins with cystic fibrosis. Here immunoSEQ multiplex PCR was the method, and the copy in TCRdb shows in-frame clones only, minus some. The sample records almost 20,000 clones, about 90% being singletons. Sequencing was done on a sample of blood. All receptors come from a girl aged 2 to 9 with cystic fibrosis. Both conserved end residues are part of each CDR3.

CDR3 protein,J gene,CDR3 length,V gene
CASSLAGVQETQYF,TRBJ2-5,14,TRBV27
CASSLRIAAGGFYNEQFF,TRBJ2-1,18,TRBV4-3
CASSTGTGLRETQYF,TRBJ2-5,15,TRBV5-4
CASSEGSGSLSGANVLTF,TRBJ2-6,18,TRBV5-1
CASSLAGANNEQFF,TRBJ2-1,14,TRBV7-3
CASSPGTRTEAFF,TRBJ1-1,13,TRBV7-6
CASSDFQGSGKTQYF,TRBJ2-5,15,TRBV2
CASSSQGRGSNQPQHF,TRBJ1-5,16,TRBV7-2
CASSYERGTDTQYF,TRBJ2-3,14,TRBV6-5
CASSPGDREYAEAFF,TRBJ1-1,15,TRBV5-1
CASSELATENTEAFF,TRBJ1-1,15,TRBV25-1
CASSPEGNSYNEQFF,TRBJ2-1,15,TRBV19
CASRLSQSTDTQYF,TRBJ2-3,14,TRBV5-1
CATSRDISPLHF,TRBJ1-6,12,TRBV15
CAGGAGGGEQYF,TRBJ2-7,12,TRBV25-1
CTSSQTRGSGNNEQFF,TRBJ2-1,16,TRBV1
CASSLGGPPRRNTEAFF,TRBJ1-1,17,TRBV28
CAISGTSNQPQHF,TRBJ1-5,13,TRBV10-3
CATSRSRTGGAYEQYF,TRBJ2-7,16,TRBV15
CAISRGQHTEAFF,TRBJ1-1,13,TRBV10-3
CASSPGDRAYEQYF,TRBJ2-7,14,TRBV5-5
CASSRSQGQANYGYTF,TRBJ1-2,16,TRBV5-5
CASSSTSGSSYNEQFF,TRBJ2-1,16,TRBV9
CASSLRTGPSGNTIYF,TRBJ1-3,16,TRBV18
CAISESTTGGPNGYTF,TRBJ1-2,16,TRBV10-3
CASSLGGQGGEKLFF,TRBJ1-4,15,TRBV28
CASSETGTDTQYF,TRBJ2-3,13,TRBV6-1
CASSETGVGQPQHF,TRBJ1-5,14,TRBV28